A single sample gave rise to the 27 T cell receptor beta chains below, sequenced in a study of cytomegalovirus exposure and HLA in healthy donors. The PCR ran on 60 Vbeta and 13 Jbeta primers. The assay was immunoSEQ multiplex PCR, and TCRdb's table has in-frame clones only and misses some. The table includes approximately 170,000 clones, roughly 76% detected once. The sequencing input was PBMCs. The source of these receptors is a human donor in good health.

The chain links TRBV7-9 to TRBJ2-7; 9 nucleotides align to TRBD2. The CDR3 totals 13 residues. Unmatched junction bases numbered 2, after V lost 1 base and J lost 7 bases. CDR1 SEHNR and CDR2 FQNEAQ come from the germline V gene (reference sequence). The CDR3 DNA sequence: TGTGCCAGCAGCTTAGGGGCGGGGGGGGAGCAGTACTTC. Amino acid sequence: CASSLGAGGEQYF.

The chain uses TRBV5-1 and TRBJ2-1; D is perhaps TRBD1 (6 bases). This CDR3 comprises 14 residues. Trimming cost V 4 bases and J 8 bases, with 16 bases left between them. Germline V gene lookup returns CDR1 SGHRS and CDR2 YFSETQ. The CDR3 spells CASSHRTGSDEQFF. The DNA for the CDR3 is TGCGCCAGCAGCCACAGAACAGGGAGCGATGAGCAGTTCTTC.

The chain carries TRBV20-1 and TRBJ2-3, with unresolved D. The CDR3 length is 11 residues. V was shortened by 5 bases and J by 6 bases, with 9 bases between the two germline ends. CDR1 and CDR2 from the germline V gene are DFQATT and SNEGSKA (reference sequence). CDR3: CSAPLPDTQYF. The CDR3 DNA follows: TGCAGTGCTCCCCTCCCCGATACGCAGTATTTT.

The chain uses TRBV19 and TRBJ2-7; 8 bases align to TRBD2. J was trimmed by 4 bases and V by 6 bases; bases with no gene match: 5. Per the germline V gene, CDR1 is LNHDA and CDR2 is SQIVND (reference sequence). The CDR3 has 13 amino acids. In DNA form, the CDR3 reads TGTGCCAGTAGCGGGGGGGCCCTTTACGAGCAGTACTTC. Translated, it gives CASSGGALYEQYF.

The rearrangement joins TRBV6-4 to TRBJ1-6, with 12 bases identical to TRBD1. Trimming removed 3 bases from V and 14 bases from J; junction bases left unmatched: 8. This CDR3 has 15 amino acids. CDR1 is MRHNA, CDR2 SNTAGT, per germline. CDR3 nucleotides: TGTGCCAGCAGTGAAACGGGGACAGGGGGCCATTCCCTCCACTTT. It is translated as CASSETGTGGHSLHF.

This clone was seen just once. The V and J genes are TRBV15 and TRBJ2-3; 13 bases line up with TRBD2. The CDR3 totals 16 residues. Germline CDR1 reads LNHNV; CDR2 reads YYDKDF (reference sequence). V shed 3 bases and J 4 bases; nucleotides not matched to a gene: 4. CDR3 nucleotides: TGTGCCACCAGCAGGGGAACTAGCGGGGGGGCAGATACGCAGTATTTT. As protein: CATSRGTSGGADTQYF.

This chain links TRBV6-4 with TRBJ2-1; 10 bases are a match to TRBD2. V dropped 5 bases and J dropped 4; count of bases not matched to a gene: 8. The CDR3 has 16 residues. CDR1 is MRHNA, CDR2 SNTAGT, per germline. Here the CDR3 DNA reads TGTGCCAGCAGTCCCCAAGAGCGGGGGGGATACAATGAGCAGTTCTTC. Translated: CASSPQERGGYNEQFF.

The rearrangement joins TRBV5-1 to TRBJ2-7; TRBD2 matches 7 bases. Germline CDR1 SGHRS, CDR2 YFSETQ. The V gene end was trimmed by 0 bases and the J gene end by 3 bases; junction bases not matched to a gene: 9. The CDR3 is made up of 16 amino acids. In nucleotides, the CDR3 is TGCGCCAGCAGCTTGGGTGGGGGGGTCGGGGACTACGAGCAGTACTTC. Protein: CASSLGGGVGDYEQYF. Supplemented by reference TRBV5-1 and TRBJ2-7, the full variable domain reads KAGVTQTPRYLIKTRGQQVTLSCSPISGHRSVSWYQQTPGQGLQFLFEYFSETQRNKGNFPGRFSGRQFSNSRSEMNVSTLELGDSALYLCASSLGGGVGDYEQYFGPGTRLTVT.

This sequence joins TRBV5-4 and TRBJ2-3; the match to TRBD2 covers 11 bases. The germline gives CDR1 SGHNT, CDR2 YYREEE (reference sequence). The CDR3 is 18 amino acids. Germline trimming cut 3 bases from V and 2 bases from J; bases unmatched to any gene: 11. The CDR3 sequence: CASSSPTSGGLNTDTQYF. The CDR3 coding sequence is TGTGCCAGCAGCTCACCCACTAGCGGGGGATTGAACACAGATACGCAGTATTTT.

This sequence joins TRBV11-2 and TRBJ2-1, with 7 positions matching TRBD2. The J segment lost 2 bases and the V segment lost 9 bases, leaving 4 bases of the junction unmatched. Germline CDR1 and CDR2: SGHAT and FQNNGV. The CDR3 is 13 residues long. The CDR3: CASSGGTYNEQFF. The CDR3 coding sequence is TGTGCCAGTTCGGGGGGTACCTACAATGAGCAGTTCTTC. The full variable domain, rest sourced from reference TRBV11-2 and TRBJ2-1, is EAGVAQSPRYKIIEKRQSVAFWCNPISGHATLYWYQQILGQGPKLLIQFQNNGVVDDSQLPKDRFSAERLKGVDSTLKIQPAKLEDSAVYLCASSGGTYNEQFFGPGTRLTVL.

The chain carries TRBV7-2 and TRBJ2-1; 10 positions agree with TRBD2. V was clipped by 5 bases and J by 8 bases; unmatched bases: 15. There are 17 residues in the CDR3. Germline values: CDR1 SGHTA, CDR2 FQGNSA. In nucleotides, the CDR3 is TGTGCCAGCAGCCCCCAGCCTTTAGCGGGGGGAGGGGATGAGCAGTTCTTC. It specifies CASSPQPLAGGGDEQFF.

This chain joins TRBV14 and TRBJ2-7; the match to TRBD1 covers 9 bases. Germline CDR1 SGHDN, CDR2 FVKESK. The V and J ends lost 0 bases and 2 bases, in that order; junction bases with no gene match: 5. The CDR3 is 16 amino acids. The chain's CDR3 is CASSQDHGQGPYEQYF. CDR3 nucleotide sequence: TGTGCCAGCAGCCAAGATCACGGACAGGGGCCCTACGAGCAGTACTTC. Complete variable domain (other parts from reference TRBV14 and TRBJ2-7): EAGVTQFPSHSVIEKGQTVTLRCDPISGHDNLYWYRRVMGKEIKFLLHFVKESKQDESGMPNNRFLAERTGGTYSTLKVQPAELEDSGVYFCASSQDHGQGPYEQYFGPGTRLTVT.

This chain links TRBV9 with TRBJ1-2, with a tentative D call TRBD1 (5 bases). Trimming stripped 7 bases from V and 4 bases from J, with 11 bases between. The CDR3 sequence is 12 residues long. Germline-derived CDR1 and CDR2 are SGDLS and YYNGEE. As DNA, the CDR3 is TGTGCCAGCGGGGCCAGCTCCTATGGCTACACCTTC. Translating gives CASGASSYGYTF.

This clone appeared a few times. The V gene is TRBV19, the J gene TRBJ1-2; weak D call: TRBD1 (6 bases). V shed 3 bases and J shed 3 bases, with 14 bases lying between them. CDR1 LNHDA and CDR2 SQIVND come from the germline V gene (reference sequence). The CDR3 runs to 15 residues. In nucleotides, the CDR3 is TGTGCCAGTAGTATGTGGGAGGGGGTCGACTATGGCTACACCTTC. Its protein product is CASSMWEGVDYGYTF.

The V gene is TRBV5-1, the J gene TRBJ2-3; 8 bases line up with TRBD2. J lost 4 bases, V lost 0 bases, and 7 bases had no gene match. The CDR3 has 16 amino acids. The germline V gene has CDR1 SGHRS and CDR2 YFSETQ. CDR3 nucleotides: TGCGCCAGCAGCTTGGGGGTTCGGGGGGGGCCAGATACGCAGTATTTT. It yields the protein CASSLGVRGGPDTQYF.

The rearrangement joins TRBV7-8 to TRBJ1-5, with 7 positions matching TRBD1. From germline, CDR1 is SGHVS and CDR2 FQNEAQ. V dropped 1 base and J dropped 3; count of bases not matched to a gene: 3. The CDR3 loop spans 15 amino acids. In DNA, the CDR3 is TGTGCCAGCAGCTTAGGACAGGGCGCCAATCAGCCCCAGCATTTT. It encodes CASSLGQGANQPQHF. The whole variable domain, remainder taken from reference TRBV7-8 and TRBJ1-5, is GAGVSQSPRYKVAKRGQDVALRCDPISGHVSLFWYQQALGQGPEFLTYFQNEAQLDKSGLPSDRFFAERPEGSVSTLKIQRTQQEDSAVYLCASSLGQGANQPQHFGDGTRLSIL.

This chain joins TRBV2 and TRBJ1-4; 7 bases align to TRBD1. Trimming cost V 2 bases and J 2 bases; bases outside gene matches: 2. The germline CDR1 and CDR2 sequences are SNHLY and FYNNEI. The CDR3 totals 15 residues. The CDR3 nucleotides read TGTGCCAGCAGTGAAAAGGGGGCCACTAATGAAAAACTGTTTTTT. Amino acid sequence: CASSEKGATNEKLFF.

The V call is TRBV6-5, the J call TRBJ1-1; no reliable D call. Looked up from germline, CDR1 is MNHEY and CDR2 is SVGAGI. Trimming shortened V by 2 bases and J by 4 bases, and 11 bases separated the two germline ends. The CDR3 length is 14 residues. The CDR3 loop reads CASSYGSAGTEAFF. The CDR3 nucleotides are TGTGCCAGCAGTTACGGGTCGGCGGGCACTGAAGCTTTCTTT.

This clone was counted a few times. J is TRBJ1-4 and V is TRBV19, with D unclear. The CDR3 has 15 residues. The ends were cut back, 10 bases at V and 2 bases at J, with 17 bases in the middle. CDR1 is LNHDA and CDR2 is SQIVND in the germline V gene (reference sequence). The chain's CDR3 is CANPSNRRTNEKLFF. CDR3 coding DNA: TGTGCCAACCCGAGCAACCGCAGGACTAATGAAAAACTGTTTTTT.

The V gene is TRBV18, the J gene TRBJ2-4; the match to TRBD2 covers 8 bases. V gave up 0 bases and J gave up 6 bases; unmatched junction bases: 13. The CDR3 spans 18 residues. The germline V gene encodes CDR1 KGHSH and CDR2 LQKENI. This CDR3 is CASSPPLAGGLLGNIQYF. The CDR3 DNA is TGTGCCAGCTCACCACCCCTCGCGGGGGGCCTCTTGGGAAACATTCAGTACTTC.

This chain links TRBV11-2 with TRBJ2-5; TRBD1 matches at 10 bases. The CDR3 loop spans 16 amino acids. From germline, CDR1 is SGHAT and CDR2 FQNNGV. V was clipped by 4 bases and J by 4 bases; unmatched bases: 9. The CDR3 nucleotides read TGTGCCAGCAGCTCTTACCGGGACAGGGGATTAGAGACCCAGTACTTC. Its protein is CASSSYRDRGLETQYF.

The gene calls are TRBV6-1 and TRBJ1-2; D might be TRBD1 (5 bases). The CDR3 has 16 amino acids. The germline CDR1 and CDR2 sequences are MNHNS and SASEGT. Trimming removed 1 base from V and 1 base from J, with 13 bases in between. The CDR3 is CASSEEGPGRNYGYTF. Here the CDR3 DNA reads TGTGCCAGCAGTGAAGAGGGGCCAGGTCGTAACTATGGCTACACCTTC.

V usage is TRBV27 and J usage is TRBJ2-1; 9 bases map to TRBD2. The CDR3 sequence is 14 residues long. The germline CDR1 and CDR2 sequences are MNHEY and SMNVEV (reference sequence). V shed 8 bases, J shed 7 bases, and the junction held 9 bases outside the gene matches. The CDR3 nucleotides read TGTGCCAGCCATGGGCTAGCGGGGCGTAATGAGCAGTTCTTC. Its protein product is CASHGLAGRNEQFF.

The chain combines TRBV4-3 with TRBJ2-2; 9 bases line up with TRBD2. Germline V lookup: CDR1 LGHNA, CDR2 YSLEER. After removal of 0 bases from V and 0 bases from J, the junction contained 5 bases not matched to a gene. The CDR3 spans 18 residues. This chain's CDR3 is CASSQESLAGPNTGELFF. In nucleotides, the CDR3 is TGCGCCAGCAGCCAAGAAAGTCTAGCGGGGCCGAACACCGGGGAGCTGTTTTTT.

The V call is TRBV5-8, the J call TRBJ1-2, with TRBD1 identical over 12 bases. The CDR3 has 15 residues. V shed 1 base, J shed 7 bases, and the junction held 5 bases outside the gene matches. Germline CDR1 SGHTS, CDR2 YDEGEE. The chain's CDR3 is CASSLMGTGGLGYTF. In DNA, the CDR3 is TGTGCCAGCAGCTTGATGGGGACAGGGGGCCTTGGCTACACCTTC.

The V gene is TRBV7-9, the J gene TRBJ1-1; 8 bases match TRBD1. The CDR3 totals 15 residues. V was pared by 4 bases and J by 1 base, with 5 bases of the junction left unmatched. Per the germline V gene, CDR1 is SEHNR and CDR2 is FQNEAQ (reference sequence). CDR3 residues: CASSSRTGTNTEAFF. CDR3 DNA: TGTGCCAGCAGCTCCAGGACAGGGACGAACACTGAAGCTTTCTTT.

This chain uses TRBV11-2 with TRBJ2-7, with 7 bases fitting TRBD2. This CDR3 region has 15 residues. Germline lookup yields CDR1 SGHAT and CDR2 FQNNGV. Trimming removed 0 bases from V and 3 bases from J; junction bases left unmatched: 5. This CDR3 is CASSLEPAGNYEQYF. CDR3 bases: TGTGCCAGCAGCTTAGAACCAGCGGGGAACTACGAGCAGTACTTC.